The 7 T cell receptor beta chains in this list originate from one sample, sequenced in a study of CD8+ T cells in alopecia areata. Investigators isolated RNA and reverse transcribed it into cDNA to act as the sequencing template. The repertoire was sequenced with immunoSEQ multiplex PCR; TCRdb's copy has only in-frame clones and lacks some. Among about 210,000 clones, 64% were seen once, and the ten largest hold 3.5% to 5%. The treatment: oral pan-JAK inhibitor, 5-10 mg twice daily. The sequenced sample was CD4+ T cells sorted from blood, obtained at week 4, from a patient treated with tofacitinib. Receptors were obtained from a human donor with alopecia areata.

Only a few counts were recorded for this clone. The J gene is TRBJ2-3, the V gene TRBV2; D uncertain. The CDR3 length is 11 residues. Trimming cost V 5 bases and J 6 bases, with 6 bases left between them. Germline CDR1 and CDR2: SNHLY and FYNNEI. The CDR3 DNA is TGTGCCAGCAGTATAGGGGATACGCAGTATTTT. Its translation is CASSIGDTQYF.

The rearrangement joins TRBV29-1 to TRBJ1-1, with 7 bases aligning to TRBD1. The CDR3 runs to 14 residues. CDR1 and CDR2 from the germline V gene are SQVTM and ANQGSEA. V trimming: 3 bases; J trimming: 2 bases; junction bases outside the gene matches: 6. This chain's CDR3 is CSVERGTVNTEAFF. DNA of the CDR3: TGCAGCGTTGAGAGGGGGACAGTAAACACTGAAGCTTTCTTT.

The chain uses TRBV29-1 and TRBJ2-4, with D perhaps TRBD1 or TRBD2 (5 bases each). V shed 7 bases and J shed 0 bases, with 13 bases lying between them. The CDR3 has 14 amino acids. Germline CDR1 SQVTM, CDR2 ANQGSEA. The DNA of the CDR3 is TGCAGCGCCCGGGACGGTTTAGCCAAAAACATTCAGTACTTC. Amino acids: CSARDGLAKNIQYF.

In nucleotides, the CDR3 is TGTGCCAGCAGTGGAGGGACCATGGAGACCCAGTACTTC. As protein: CASSGGTMETQYF. This chain joins TRBV2 and TRBJ2-5, with D possibly being TRBD1 or TRBD2 (5 bases each). Germline values: CDR1 SNHLY, CDR2 FYNNEI. The V gene lost 4 bases and the J gene lost 5 bases, with 11 bases spanning the gap. There are 13 residues in the CDR3. Supplemented by reference TRBV2 and TRBJ2-5, the full variable domain reads EPEVTQTPSHQVTQMGQEVILRCVPISNHLYFYWYRQILGQKVEFLVSFYNNEISEKSEIFDDQFSVERPDGSNFTLKIRSTKLEDSAMYFCASSGGTMETQYFGPGTRLLVL.

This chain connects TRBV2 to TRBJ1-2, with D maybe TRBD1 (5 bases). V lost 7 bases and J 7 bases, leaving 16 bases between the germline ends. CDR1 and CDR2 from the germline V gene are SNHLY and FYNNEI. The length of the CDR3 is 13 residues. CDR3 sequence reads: CASNLGGNSGYTF. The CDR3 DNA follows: TGTGCCAGCAATCTCGGGGGAAATAGTGGCTACACCTTC.

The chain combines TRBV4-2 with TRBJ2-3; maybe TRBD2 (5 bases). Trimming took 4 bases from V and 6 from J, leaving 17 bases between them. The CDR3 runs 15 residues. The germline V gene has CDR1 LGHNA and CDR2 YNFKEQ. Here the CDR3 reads CASSLQETRFDTQYF. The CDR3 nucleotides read TGTGCCAGCAGCCTCCAGGAAACTAGATTTGATACGCAGTATTTT.

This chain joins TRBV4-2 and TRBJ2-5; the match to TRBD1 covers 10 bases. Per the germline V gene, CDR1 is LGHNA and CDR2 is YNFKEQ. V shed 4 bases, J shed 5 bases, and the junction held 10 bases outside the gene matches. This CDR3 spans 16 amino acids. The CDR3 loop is CASSRTRGTGEETQYF. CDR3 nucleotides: TGTGCCAGCAGCCGAACCCGAGGGACAGGGGAGGAGACCCAGTACTTC.